This T cell receptor (beta chain) was captured by sequencing in a study of tumor-infiltrating lymphocytes in oesophageal squamous cell carcinoma. This clonotype is classed as medium-sized. The V and J ends lost 3 bases and 7 bases respectively, with 10 bases between them. Per germline, CDR1 ENHRY and CDR2 SYGVKD. The CDR3 runs to 14 residues. TCRdb re-called the PCR reads with MiXCR, one entry per CDR3 protein. The table includes roughly 10,000 distinct CDR3 sequences, approximately 50% detected once. The receptor was isolated from a female donor with esophageal squamous cell carcinoma. The sample consisted of esophageal tumor tissue. This chain joins TRBV10-3 and TRBJ1-6, with TRBD1 as a possible D gene (6 bases). CDR3 sequence (DNA): TGTGCCATCAGTGAAGGACAGATCAATTCACCCCTCCACTTT. Its translation: CAISEGQINSPLHF.